This T cell receptor (beta chain) was captured by sequencing in a study of PD-L1 blockade in urothelial cancer. The ends were cut back, 6 bases at V and 2 bases at J, with 10 bases in the middle. The CDR3 covers 13 residues. Germline values: CDR1 MNHNS, CDR2 SASEGT. The investigators introduced synthetic TCR analog templates into each PCR as spikes. Repertoires were generated with immunoSEQ multiplex PCR, while TCRdb's copy carries only in-frame clones and drops some. The sample lists around 42,000 clones; more than 65% were seen once. The sequencing used PBMCs, collected around atezolizumab (anti-PD-L1) treatment. The clonotype was recovered from a man in his 70s with urothelial cancer. V is TRBV6-1 and J is TRBJ2-5; D gene ambiguous. CDR3 sequence: CASRRQSQETQYF. For the CDR3, the DNA is TGTGCCAGCAGGAGACAATCACAAGAGACCCAGTACTTC.